This T cell receptor beta chain was recorded in a study of shared clonotypes between healthy human individuals. Overall study findings and caveats: Non-shared clonotypes had lower generation probabilities than those shared by all four donors. A handful of donors shared about 5% of their naive CD4 clonotypes.

Trimming took off 0 bases at V and 4 bases at J, with 10 bases between the two ends. Per germline, CDR1 SGHRS and CDR2 YFSETQ. The CDR3 spans 14 residues. As regards this clone: As yet, its antigen is unknown.

Over several immunoSEQ plates, each subset's genomic DNA was distributed in even portions. Repertoires were generated with immunoSEQ multiplex PCR, while TCRdb's copy carries only in-frame clones and drops some. The sample consists of approximately 1,500,000 clones, approximately 97% of them appearing once. All the donors were Caucasian adults who lived in Nashville, Tennessee. Source material: naive CD4+ T cells sorted from blood. Specified subset: CD45RA+ positively selected. This chain links TRBV5-1 with TRBJ1-1; D unclear. The receptor comes from a man aged 25 to 40 in good health. CDR3 sequence: CASSLGEGSTEAFF. CDR3 coding DNA: TGCGCCAGCAGCTTGGGAGAAGGCAGCACTGAAGCTTTCTTT.